Following are 32 T cell receptor beta chains from one sample sequenced in a study of cytomegalovirus exposure and HLA in healthy donors. Primers for the PCR totalled 60 Vbeta and 13 Jbeta. TCRdb keeps only in-frame clones here, not all; method: immunoSEQ multiplex PCR. The sample carries fewer than 65,000 clones, around three quarters recorded once. Specimen: PBMCs. These receptors all stem from a woman in her thirties or forties in good health and CMV-seropositive.

The DNA for the CDR3 is TGTGCCAGCAGGTACGGGAGGACAGATACGCAGTATTTT. Translation: CASRYGRTDTQYF. The gene calls are TRBV2 and TRBJ2-3; 7 nucleotides line up with TRBD2. The J segment lost 3 bases and the V segment lost 6 bases, leaving 3 bases of the junction unmatched. Looked up from germline, CDR1 is SNHLY and CDR2 is FYNNEI. The CDR3 is 13 residues long.

The chain couples TRBV7-9 to TRBJ2-4, with D perhaps matching TRBD1 (5 bases). Trimming took off 5 bases at V and 8 bases at J, with 16 bases between the two ends. The CDR3 totals 14 residues. The germline gives CDR1 SEHNR, CDR2 FQNEAQ (reference sequence). DNA of the CDR3: TGTGCCAGCAGCCCACCATCCGAAGGGGACATTCAGTACTTC. Encoded protein: CASSPPSEGDIQYF.

The rearrangement uses TRBV4-2 and TRBJ1-2; TRBD1 matches 8 bases. The CDR3 has 16 residues. The trim removed 5 bases at V and 5 bases at J, leaving 13 bases unmatched. The V gene's germline CDR1 is LGHNA and CDR2 YNFKEQ. The CDR3 loop is CASSKAPTGEGYGYTF. In DNA form, the CDR3 reads TGTGCCAGCAGCAAAGCGCCGACAGGGGAGGGTTATGGCTACACCTTC.

The V gene is TRBV6-5, the J gene TRBJ1-3; TRBD1 matches at 8 bases. The CDR3 has 14 amino acids. Germline V gene lookup returns CDR1 MNHEY and CDR2 SVGAGI. V gave up 5 bases and J gave up 3 bases; unmatched junction bases: 3. This CDR3 is CASSEGTGGNTIYF. The CDR3 DNA follows: TGTGCCAGCAGTGAAGGGACAGGTGGAAACACCATATATTTT.

This clone was detected a few times. This chain uses TRBV6-4 with TRBJ1-1, with D possibly TRBD1 on 5 matching bases. In germline, CDR1 is MRHNA, CDR2 SNTAGT. The length of the CDR3 is 13 residues. V gave up 2 bases and J gave up 2 bases, with 6 bases separating them. CDR3 bases: TGTGCCAGCAGTGACCAGGGTAACACTGAAGCTTTCTTT. It specifies CASSDQGNTEAFF.

The CDR3 region has the DNA TGTGCCAGCAGTTACTCGGGAGTGAACACTGAAGCTTTCTTT. Translation gives CASSYSGVNTEAFF. The chain employs TRBV6-6 and TRBJ1-1; D ambiguous. The CDR3 sequence is 14 residues long. Trimming pared 0 bases from V and 0 bases from J, leaving 5 bases between. Germline V gene lookup returns CDR1 MNHNY and CDR2 SVGAGI (reference sequence).

The chain links TRBV5-1 to TRBJ1-1; D call uncertain. The CDR3 consists of 13 residues. Trimming removed 0 bases from V and 2 bases from J, with 5 bases in between. CDR1 SGHRS and CDR2 YFSETQ come from the germline V gene. The CDR3 reads CASSLEANTEAFF. CDR3 nucleotides: TGCGCCAGCAGCTTGGAAGCTAACACTGAAGCTTTCTTT.

The chain's CDR3 is CATRKGQGLNEKLFF. The CDR3 nucleotides are TGTGCCACCAGAAAGGGACAGGGGCTTAATGAAAAACTGTTTTTT. This sequence joins TRBV15 and TRBJ1-4; 10 bases are shared with TRBD1. This CDR3 has 15 amino acids. The germline gives CDR1 LNHNV, CDR2 YYDKDF (reference sequence). The V gene end was trimmed by 6 bases and the J gene end by 4 bases; junction bases not matched to a gene: 5.

The chain has TRBV5-6 and TRBJ1-1; 10 bases are a match to TRBD1. The CDR3 totals 15 residues. The V gene end was trimmed by 4 bases and the J gene end by 5 bases; junction bases not matched to a gene: 8. Germline loops: CDR1 SGHDT, CDR2 YYEEEE. CDR3 residues: CASSPRTGGWTEAFF. Written as DNA, the CDR3 is TGTGCCAGCAGCCCCCGGACAGGGGGATGGACTGAAGCTTTCTTT.

This clone was observed once. The chain links TRBV6-5 to TRBJ1-3; tentatively, D is TRBD1 (6 bases). The germline V gene has CDR1 MNHEY and CDR2 SVGAGI. The V end lost 6 bases, the J end lost 4 bases, and 10 bases lay between the germline ends. CDR3 size: 13 residues. In DNA form, the CDR3 reads TGTGCCAGCAGGGGACAAAAAGGAAACACCATATATTTT. Protein sequence: CASRGQKGNTIYF.

V is TRBV7-9 and J is TRBJ2-3; D may be TRBD1 (5 bases). This CDR3 is 15 amino acids long. Looked up from germline, CDR1 is SEHNR and CDR2 is FQNEAQ (reference sequence). The V and J ends lost 6 bases and 0 bases respectively, with 13 bases between them. This chain's CDR3 is CASSRWTPSTDTQYF. CDR3 sequence (DNA): TGTGCCAGCAGTCGCTGGACACCTAGCACAGATACGCAGTATTTT. Full variable domain (rest looked up from reference TRBV7-9 and TRBJ2-3): DTGVSQNPRHKITKRGQNVTFRCDPISEHNRLYWYRQTLGQGPEFLTYFQNEAQLEKSRLLSDRFSAERPKGSFSTLEIQRTEQGDSAMYLCASSRWTPSTDTQYFGPGTRLTVL.

V is TRBV29-1 and J is TRBJ1-1; 8 nucleotides line up with TRBD1. Looked up from germline, CDR1 is SQVTM and CDR2 is ANQGSEA. The CDR3 runs 13 residues. J lost 3 bases, V lost 7 bases, and 7 bases had no gene match. The CDR3 protein is CSAMTGDYTEAFF. The CDR3 region has the DNA TGCAGCGCTATGACAGGGGACTACACTGAAGCTTTCTTT. The complete variable domain, with remaining parts taken from reference TRBV29-1 and TRBJ1-1, reads SAVISQKPSRDICQRGTSLTIQCQVDSQVTMMFWYRQQPGQSLTLIATANQGSEATYESGFVIDKFPISRPNLTFSTLTVSNMSPEDSSIYLCSAMTGDYTEAFFGQGTRLTVV.

This clone was counted a few times. This rearrangement joins TRBV6-6 to TRBJ1-1, with 7 bases matching TRBD1. CDR3 size: 15 residues. J gave up 11 bases and V 0 bases, and 12 bases lay outside the gene matches. CDR1 and CDR2 (germline): MNHNY, SVGAGI (reference sequence). This CDR3 reads CASSYSRDSSVLAFF. CDR3 sequence (DNA): TGTGCCAGCAGTTACTCCCGGGACAGTAGCGTCTTGGCTTTCTTT.

The chain carries TRBV4-1 and TRBJ1-6; a possible D gene is TRBD1 (6 bases). The CDR3 totals 18 residues. CDR1 and CDR2 from the germline V gene are MGHRA and YSYEKL. Deletions cut 1 base from V and 7 bases from J, with 20 bases between. The CDR3 here is CASSQVNPLGGGNSPLHF. The DNA for the CDR3 is TGCGCCAGCAGCCAAGTTAATCCCCTAGGGGGGGGCAATTCACCCCTCCACTTT.

Written as DNA, the CDR3 is TGTGCCAGCAGCCCAGGGAAAGAAGCTTTCTTT. Residues: CASSPGKEAFF. This chain uses TRBV5-4 with TRBJ1-1; D is possibly TRBD1 (5 bases). This CDR3 is 11 amino acids long. CDR1 and CDR2 from the germline V gene are SGHNT and YYREEE (reference sequence). Deletions cut 4 bases from V and 8 bases from J, with 9 bases between.

This clone was seen a few times. The chain employs TRBV7-2 and TRBJ1-1; D call uncertain. The CDR3 is made up of 14 amino acids. Trimming removed 5 bases at V and 1 base at J, with 11 bases between. Germline CDR1 and CDR2: SGHTA and FQGNSA. In DNA form, the CDR3 reads TGTGCCAGCAGCCTCCGGTCCTGGAACACTGAAGCTTTCTTT. Translated: CASSLRSWNTEAFF.

V usage is TRBV20-1 and J usage is TRBJ2-1; no clear D gene. Germline values: CDR1 DFQATT, CDR2 SNEGSKA (reference sequence). The germline V and J ends were trimmed by 3 bases and 9 bases, with 9 bases remaining between them. The CDR3 is made up of 11 amino acids. The CDR3 nucleotides read TGCAGTGCTAGGGAAGACTCTGAGCAGTTCTTC. It translates to CSAREDSEQFF.

The rearrangement uses TRBV21-1 and TRBJ2-7; TRBD1 was called by the table and not checked on the DNA. TRBV21-1 constitutes a pseudogene. This CDR3 region has 13 residues. The CDR3: CASSRTESYEQYF. CDR3 bases: TGTGCCAGCAGTCGGACAGAATCCTACGAGCAGTACTTC.

The V gene is TRBV19, the J gene TRBJ1-4; no definite D call. V was clipped by 6 bases and J by 5 bases, with 7 bases between them. In germline, CDR1 is LNHDA, CDR2 SQIVND (reference sequence). The CDR3 totals 12 residues. CDR3 DNA: TGTGCCAGTAGCAACAAAAATGAAAAACTGTTTTTT. Translating it yields CASSNKNEKLFF.

V is TRBV5-1 and J is TRBJ1-2, with TRBD1 as a possible D gene (5 bases). Trimming took 6 bases from V and 6 from J, leaving 12 bases between them. The CDR3 length is 12 residues. Germline V gene sequence: CDR1 SGHRS, CDR2 YFSETQ. CDR3 protein: CASKGNPNGYTF. The CDR3 region has the DNA TGCGCCAGCAAGGGGAATCCCAATGGCTACACCTTC.

This clone was observed a handful of times. The rearrangement links TRBV6-5 to TRBJ1-5; 9 nucleotides match TRBD1. CDR1 and CDR2 from the germline V gene are MNHEY and SVGAGI. The CDR3 is made up of 14 amino acids. Losses at the gene ends were 8 bases for V and 3 bases for J; bases not matched to a gene: 5. Written as DNA, the CDR3 is TGTGCCAGCCGGACAGGGGCCAACAATCAGCCCCAGCATTTT. This sequence encodes CASRTGANNQPQHF.

The rearrangement uses TRBV5-4 and TRBJ1-1, with D possibly being TRBD1 (5 bases). V was pared by 4 bases and J by 6 bases, with 13 bases between. CDR3 length equals 13 residues. Germline-derived CDR1 and CDR2 are SGHNT and YYREEE (reference sequence). The CDR3 sequence is CASSPLGRAEAFF. CDR3 DNA sequence: TGTGCCAGCAGCCCCCTCGGCAGGGCTGAAGCTTTCTTT. Using reference TRBV5-4 and TRBJ1-1 for the parts outside the CDR3, the full variable domain is ETGVTQSPTHLIKTRGQQVTLRCSSQSGHNTVSWYQQALGQGPQFIFQYYREEENGRGNFPPRFSGLQFPNYSSELNVNALELDDSALYLCASSPLGRAEAFFGQGTRLTVV.

This sequence joins TRBV6-1 and TRBJ2-7; TRBD1 matches at 10 bases. Germline lookup yields CDR1 MNHNS and CDR2 SASEGT. The V segment lost 3 bases and the J segment 5 bases; nucleotides outside the gene matches: 4. This CDR3 region has 14 residues. The DNA of the CDR3 is TGTGCCAGCAGTGATCCCGGGACAGGGGACGAGCAGTACTTC. Residues: CASSDPGTGDEQYF.

The CDR3 bases are TGTGCCAGCAGACCAGGGGGTACGTCTGAAGCTTTCTTT. Translation gives CASRPGGTSEAFF. The chain employs TRBV7-9 and TRBJ1-1, with 7 bases identical to TRBD1. The CDR3 length is 13 residues. Germline V gene lookup returns CDR1 SEHNR and CDR2 FQNEAQ (reference sequence). Trimming removed 6 bases from V and 6 bases from J; junction bases left unmatched: 7.

The rearrangement links TRBV19 to TRBJ2-7; TRBD2 matches 8 bases. Germline CDR1 reads LNHDA; CDR2 reads SQIVND (reference sequence). The CDR3 has 16 residues. V lost 10 bases, J lost 0 bases, and 14 bases stayed unmatched. The chain's CDR3 is CATAPGGGPSSYEQYF. CDR3 sequence (DNA): TGTGCCACCGCACCCGGGGGGGGGCCATCCTCCTACGAGCAGTACTTC. The entire variable domain, with the rest obtained from reference TRBV19 and TRBJ2-7, is as follows: DGGITQSPKYLFRKEGQNVTLSCEQNLNHDAMYWYRQDPGQGLRLIYYSQIVNDFQKGDIAEGYSVSREKKESFPLTVTSAQKNPTAFYLCATAPGGGPSSYEQYFGPGTRLTVT.

This chain joins TRBV7-9 and TRBJ1-6, with TRBD1 matching over 7 bases. Losses at the gene ends were 7 bases for V and 9 bases for J; bases not matched to a gene: 6. From germline, CDR1 is SEHNR and CDR2 FQNEAQ (reference sequence). CDR3 length equals 13 residues. Written as DNA, the CDR3 is TGTGCCAGCAACACAGGGGCAAGTTCACCCCTCCACTTT. The encoded protein is CASNTGASSPLHF.

The rearrangement links TRBV5-1 to TRBJ2-2; maybe TRBD1 (5 bases). V was trimmed by 4 bases and J by 1 base, leaving 11 bases between them. This CDR3 contains 15 residues. Per the germline V gene, CDR1 is SGHRS and CDR2 is YFSETQ. The CDR3 coding sequence is TGCGCCAGCAGCGGGCAGACAGTGAACACCGGGGAGCTGTTTTTT. It yields the protein CASSGQTVNTGELFF.

V gene TRBV10-3 combines with J gene TRBJ2-3; unclear D gene. The CDR3 is made up of 14 amino acids. V dropped 4 bases and J dropped 2 bases, with 10 bases sitting between them. Germline CDR1 and CDR2: ENHRY and SYGVKD. The CDR3 region is CAISASIATDTQYF. DNA for the CDR3: TGTGCCATCAGTGCCTCAATAGCCACAGATACGCAGTATTTT.

The chain recombines TRBV10-2 with TRBJ1-2; possible D gene TRBD1, 5 bases. V lost 4 bases, J lost 3 bases, and 9 bases lay in between. There are 13 residues in the CDR3. Per germline, CDR1 WSHSY and CDR2 SAAADI. The DNA for the CDR3 is TGCGCCAGCAGTGGGGCAGGGCACTATGGCTACACCTTC. Translated, it gives CASSGAGHYGYTF.

The chain couples TRBV6-4 to TRBJ1-6; TRBD1 matches 8 bases. The CDR3 has 14 amino acids. The V segment lost 3 bases and the J segment 9 bases; nucleotides outside the gene matches: 4. Germline values: CDR1 MRHNA, CDR2 SNTAGT. CDR3 in amino acids: CASSEGQGGSPLHF. CDR3 DNA: TGTGCCAGCAGTGAAGGACAGGGCGGTTCACCCCTCCACTTT.

V is TRBV7-9 and J is TRBJ1-2, with 9 bases aligning to TRBD1. The V and J ends lost 5 bases and 2 bases, in that order; junction bases with no gene match: 3. Germline V gene sequence: CDR1 SEHNR, CDR2 FQNEAQ (reference sequence). This CDR3 spans 14 amino acids. The CDR3 protein is CASSRTGVNYGYTF. The CDR3 nucleotides read TGTGCCAGCAGCCGGACAGGGGTGAACTATGGCTACACCTTC.

This clone has a handful of counts. This chain uses TRBV18 with TRBJ2-3, with 7 bases identical to TRBD1. Germline CDR1 and CDR2: KGHSH and LQKENI. The CDR3 extends over 15 amino acids. Trimming at V came to 3 bases and at J to 4 bases, leaving 7 bases not matched to a gene. The DNA of the CDR3 is TGTGCCAGCTCACCCGGAACAGGGGCCCCAGATACGCAGTATTTT. Residues: CASSPGTGAPDTQYF.